Each of the 23 T cell receptor beta chains below was sequenced from the same sample in a study of cytomegalovirus exposure and HLA in healthy donors (dated by TCRdb to 2015 to 2018). Libraries were constructed by the immunoSEQ multiplex PCR assay. For the multiplex PCR, a mixture combining 60 forward primers for TCR Vbeta segments and 13 reverse primers for TCR Jbeta segments was used. Here the immuneACCESS table is served through TCRdb, limited to in-frame sequences with V and J called. Missing clones are a known gap in these copies; in checked studies unresolved V genes cover under half, and the rest lacks a known reason. For this sample there are around 71,000 clones; less than 75% appear just once. The ten largest clones capture around 6% of the sample. Material: PBMCs. These receptors originate from a man in his thirties or forties in good health and CMV-seropositive.

CDR3 nucleotide sequence: TGCGCCAGCAGCTTGGTTGGGGGCCGACGAACTGACGAAGCTTTCTTT. Translated, it gives CASSLVGGRRTDEAFF. The rearrangement uses TRBV5-1 and TRBJ1-1, with D maybe TRBD1 (6 bases). The V end lost 0 bases, the J end lost 8 bases, and 20 bases lay between the germline ends. Germline V CDR1 and CDR2: SGHRS, YFSETQ. The CDR3 is 16 amino acids.

The gene calls are TRBV30 and TRBJ2-7; 7 bases agree with TRBD2. The V segment lost 1 base and the J segment 3 bases; nucleotides outside the gene matches: 6. Germline lookup yields CDR1 GTSNPN and CDR2 SVGIG (reference sequence). The CDR3 contains 14 residues. CDR3 loop: CAWSGSSGIYEQYF. CDR3 DNA: TGTGCCTGGAGTGGGTCTAGCGGTATCTACGAGCAGTACTTC.

The J gene is TRBJ2-5, the V gene TRBV15; D may be TRBD1 (6 bases). Deletions cut 5 bases from V and 4 bases from J, with 14 bases between. CDR1 LNHNV and CDR2 YYDKDF come from the germline V gene (reference sequence). This CDR3 has 14 residues. CDR3 sequence (DNA): TGTGCCACCAGCGGCAGGGGTGGTCGAGAGACCCAGTACTTC. Translated, it gives CATSGRGGRETQYF.

V is TRBV4-1 and J is TRBJ1-6, with 7 nucleotides matching TRBD1. The CDR3 has 13 residues. After removal of 3 bases from V and 9 bases from J, the junction contained 2 bases not matched to a gene. Germline V gene sequence: CDR1 MGHRA, CDR2 YSYEKL. The CDR3 region has the DNA TGCGCCAGCAGCCAGAACAGGGGTTCACCCCTCCACTTT. Translated: CASSQNRGSPLHF.

The chain has TRBV6-1 and TRBJ1-4, with TRBD1 matching over 10 bases. The CDR3 runs 15 residues. Germline assignment: CDR1 MNHNS and CDR2 SASEGT. V lost 4 bases, J lost 6 bases, and 5 bases stayed unmatched. The CDR3 region is CASSVGQGRHEKLFF. For the CDR3, the DNA is TGTGCCAGCAGTGTGGGACAGGGGAGACATGAAAAACTGTTTTTT.

This clone was seen just once. The V and J genes are TRBV2 and TRBJ2-4; the D is unclear. V was cut by 3 bases and J by 1 base, with 4 bases left in between. This CDR3 is built from 13 residues. Germline lookup yields CDR1 SNHLY and CDR2 FYNNEI. The CDR3 nucleotides are TGTGCCAGCAGTGATGAGGCCAAAAACATTCAGTACTTC. Translated: CASSDEAKNIQYF.

The chain is built from TRBV29-1 and TRBJ2-7; D might be TRBD1 (5 bases). Trimming removed 4 bases from V and 6 bases from J, with 10 bases in between. The germline gives CDR1 SQVTM, CDR2 ANQGSEA. The CDR3 spans 11 residues. The CDR3 DNA follows: TGCAGCGTTGGTGGGGCCCCCGAGCAGTACTTC. Residues: CSVGGAPEQYF.

This rearrangement joins TRBV5-4 to TRBJ1-3, with TRBD1 identical over 7 bases. Germline CDR1 reads SGHNT; CDR2 reads YYREEE (reference sequence). Unmatched junction bases numbered 2, after V lost 1 base and J lost 7 bases. This CDR3 comprises 13 residues. This CDR3 reads CASSLRGQNTIYF. DNA of the CDR3: TGTGCCAGCAGCTTGAGGGGGCAGAACACCATATATTTT.

V is TRBV5-1 and J is TRBJ1-1; 8 positions match TRBD1. The CDR3 consists of 16 residues. Germline lookup yields CDR1 SGHRS and CDR2 YFSETQ. Trimming cost V 0 bases and J 4 bases; bases outside gene matches: 8. The CDR3: CASSLVGTGPFTEAFF. The DNA of the CDR3 is TGCGCCAGCAGCTTGGTTGGGACAGGCCCGTTCACTGAAGCTTTCTTT. Full variable domain (outside the CDR3, taken from reference TRBV5-1 and TRBJ1-1): KAGVTQTPRYLIKTRGQQVTLSCSPISGHRSVSWYQQTPGQGLQFLFEYFSETQRNKGNFPGRFSGRQFSNSRSEMNVSTLELGDSALYLCASSLVGTGPFTEAFFGQGTRLTVV.

This clone was observed a few times. The chain uses TRBV11-3 and TRBJ2-7, with 9 bases that match TRBD2. Germline CDR1 is SGHNT and CDR2 is YENEEA. The CDR3 is 16 residues long. V gave up 5 bases and J gave up 2 bases; unmatched junction bases: 10. The CDR3, as DNA: TGTGCCAGCAGCCCGAGCGGGCGGGAGGGAACCTACGAGCAGTACTTC. Its translation: CASSPSGREGTYEQYF.

The chain is built from TRBV6-4 and TRBJ2-2; perhaps TRBD1 as D (5 bases). V gave up 4 bases and J gave up 6 bases, with 12 bases separating them. From germline, CDR1 is MRHNA and CDR2 SNTAGT. The CDR3 spans 14 residues. This CDR3 is CASSVEPGSGELFF. The CDR3 DNA reads as TGTGCCAGCAGTGTGGAGCCAGGGTCCGGGGAGCTGTTTTTT.

The chain uses TRBV5-4 and TRBJ2-7; 8 positions match TRBD1. The germline gives CDR1 SGHNT, CDR2 YYREEE (reference sequence). The CDR3 has 15 amino acids. V trimming: 4 bases; J trimming: 4 bases; junction bases outside the gene matches: 10. For the CDR3, the DNA is TGTGCCAGCAGCCATGTGTCAGGGGGCGAGTACGAGCAGTACTTC. Its protein is CASSHVSGGEYEQYF.

V is TRBV6-6 and J is TRBJ2-5, with TRBD2 as a possible D gene (7 bases). Germline V gives CDR1 MNHNY, CDR2 SVGAGI (reference sequence). The CDR3 is 15 residues long. Trimming took off 6 bases at V and 2 bases at J, with 16 bases between the two ends. The CDR3 DNA reads as TGTGCCAGCAGCCGCCGGCGGGGGCCTCAAGAGACCCAGTACTTC. Translating it yields CASSRRRGPQETQYF.

The V gene is TRBV7-9, the J gene TRBJ2-1, with 8 bases identical to TRBD2. The germline V gene has CDR1 SEHNR and CDR2 FQNEAQ (reference sequence). This CDR3 has 15 residues. Germline trimming cut 1 base from V and 8 bases from J; bases unmatched to any gene: 7. This chain's CDR3 is CASSLEAGARDEQFF. In nucleotides, the CDR3 is TGTGCCAGCAGCTTAGAAGCGGGAGCCAGGGATGAGCAGTTCTTC. Combining the CDR3 with reference TRBV7-9 and TRBJ2-1 gives the whole variable domain DTGVSQNPRHKITKRGQNVTFRCDPISEHNRLYWYRQTLGQGPEFLTYFQNEAQLEKSRLLSDRFSAERPKGSFSTLEIQRTEQGDSAMYLCASSLEAGARDEQFFGPGTRLTVL.

The chain joins TRBV4-2 to TRBJ2-7, with 9 bases aligning to TRBD1. Trimming removed 3 bases from V and 0 bases from J; junction bases left unmatched: 6. Germline CDR1 is LGHNA and CDR2 is YNFKEQ. This CDR3 has 16 residues. The CDR3 DNA reads as TGTGCCAGCAGCCACCAACAGGGGGCGGACTCCTACGAGCAGTACTTC. This translates into CASSHQQGADSYEQYF.

This clone appeared a few times. The genes are TRBV5-1 and TRBJ2-1; 9 nucleotides align to TRBD1. The junction had 5 bases not matched to a gene; V was cut back by 2 bases and J by 8 bases. The germline gives CDR1 SGHRS, CDR2 YFSETQ. The CDR3 has 14 amino acids. CDR3 nucleotides: TGCGCCAGCAGCTTACAGGGGGCAGTATATGAGCAGTTCTTC. Translation gives CASSLQGAVYEQFF.

The DNA of the CDR3 is TGTGCCAGCAGCGTAGAATGGACAGGGAGGAATGAGCAGTTCTTC. Residues: CASSVEWTGRNEQFF. The chain recombines TRBV9 with TRBJ2-1; 8 bases align to TRBD1. The CDR3 has 15 residues. The V gene's germline CDR1 is SGDLS and CDR2 YYNGEE. V shed 0 bases and J 7 bases; nucleotides not matched to a gene: 6.

This chain links TRBV9 with TRBJ1-5; D remains ambiguous. The germline V gene has CDR1 SGDLS and CDR2 YYNGEE. The CDR3 loop spans 15 amino acids. The V and J ends lost 0 bases and 0 bases respectively, with 7 bases between them. The CDR3 region is CASSVGENSNQPQHF. The CDR3 nucleotides are TGTGCCAGCAGCGTAGGTGAGAATAGCAATCAGCCCCAGCATTTT. The full variable domain, in which reference TRBV9 and TRBJ1-5 provide the parts outside the CDR3, is DSGVTQTPKHLITATGQRVTLRCSPRSGDLSVYWYQQSLDQGLQFLIQYYNGEERAKGNILERFSAQQFPDLHSELNLSSLELGDSALYFCASSVGENSNQPQHFGDGTRLSIL.

The chain recombines TRBV11-3 with TRBJ1-3, with D possibly being TRBD1 (5 bases). Germline CDR1 reads SGHNT; CDR2 reads YENEEA. This CDR3 comprises 16 residues. Trimming took 1 base from V and 0 from J, leaving 10 bases between them. The CDR3 loop is CASSLVAGNSGNTIYF. DNA for the CDR3: TGTGCCAGCAGCTTAGTGGCAGGGAACTCTGGAAACACCATATATTTT.

The chain couples TRBV28 to TRBJ1-5; D gene ambiguous. CDR1 MDHEN and CDR2 SYDVKM come from the germline V gene. V was pared by 4 bases and J by 3 bases, with 4 bases between. The length of the CDR3 is 12 residues. CDR3 DNA: TGTGCCAGCAGTTGGGCCAATCAGCCCCAGCATTTT. It codes for CASSWANQPQHF.

V gene TRBV27 combines with J gene TRBJ1-4, with TRBD1 matching 7 bases. Germline V gene data show CDR1 as MNHEY and CDR2 as SMNVEV (reference sequence). The CDR3 runs 17 residues. J gave up 0 bases and V 9 bases, and 13 bases lay outside the gene matches. The chain's CDR3 is CASGGRGNSATNEKLFF. The DNA of the CDR3 is TGTGCCAGTGGGGGCAGGGGGAATTCGGCAACTAATGAAAAACTGTTTTTT.

This clone was seen only once. This rearrangement joins TRBV11-3 to TRBJ1-1; TRBD1 matches at 8 bases. Germline lookup yields CDR1 SGHNT and CDR2 YENEEA. The junction had 6 bases not matched to a gene; V was cut back by 5 bases and J by 1 base. The CDR3 is 15 residues long. DNA for the CDR3: TGTGCCAGCAGCCCCAGAGGACAGGGGAACACTGAAGCTTTCTTT. Protein product: CASSPRGQGNTEAFF.

This clone was seen a few times. This sequence joins TRBV28 and TRBJ2-7; 10 bases align to TRBD1. Germline-derived CDR1 and CDR2 are MDHEN and SYDVKM. This CDR3 contains 17 residues. J was trimmed by 4 bases and V by 4 bases; bases with no gene match: 13. CDR3 nucleotide sequence: TGTGCCAGCAGTTCTATCACCGGGACAGGGGCGGTTTACGAGCAGTACTTC. This sequence encodes CASSSITGTGAVYEQYF.